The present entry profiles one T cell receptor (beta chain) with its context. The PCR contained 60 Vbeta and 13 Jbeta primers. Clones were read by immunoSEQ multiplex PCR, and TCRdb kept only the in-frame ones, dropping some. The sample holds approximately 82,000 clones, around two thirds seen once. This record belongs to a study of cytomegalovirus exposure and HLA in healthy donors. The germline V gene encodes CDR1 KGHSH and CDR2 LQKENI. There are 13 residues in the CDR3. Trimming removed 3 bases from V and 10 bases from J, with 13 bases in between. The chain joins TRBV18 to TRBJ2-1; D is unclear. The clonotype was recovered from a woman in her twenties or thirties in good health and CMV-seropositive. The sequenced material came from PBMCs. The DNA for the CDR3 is TGTGCCAGCTCACCGTACCCGCGGCGGGAGCAGTTCTTC. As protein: CASSPYPRREQFF. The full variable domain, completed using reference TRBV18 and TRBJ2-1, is NAGVMQNPRHLVRRRGQEARLRCSPMKGHSHVYWYRQLPEEGLKFMVYLQKENIIDESGMPKERFSAEFPKEGPSILRIQQVVRGDSAAYFCASSPYPRREQFFGPGTRLTVL.